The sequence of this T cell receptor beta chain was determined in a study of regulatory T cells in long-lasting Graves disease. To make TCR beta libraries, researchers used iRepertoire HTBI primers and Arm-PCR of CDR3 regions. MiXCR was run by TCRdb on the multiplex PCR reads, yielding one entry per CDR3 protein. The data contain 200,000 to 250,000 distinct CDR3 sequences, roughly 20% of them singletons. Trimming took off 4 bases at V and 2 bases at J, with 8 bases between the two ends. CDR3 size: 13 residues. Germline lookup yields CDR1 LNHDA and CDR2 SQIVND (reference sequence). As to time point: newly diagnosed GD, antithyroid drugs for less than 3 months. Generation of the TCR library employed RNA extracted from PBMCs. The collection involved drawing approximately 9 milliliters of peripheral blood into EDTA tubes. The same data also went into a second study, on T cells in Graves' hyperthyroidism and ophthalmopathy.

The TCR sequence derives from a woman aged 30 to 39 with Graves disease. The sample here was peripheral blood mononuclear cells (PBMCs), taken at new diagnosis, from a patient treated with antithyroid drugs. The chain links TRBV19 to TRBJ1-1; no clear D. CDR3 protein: CASSKQDNTEAFF. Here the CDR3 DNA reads TGTGCCAGTAGTAAGCAGGACAACACTGAAGCTTTCTTT.